The sequence of this TCR beta chain was determined in a study of siplizumab effects on memory and regulatory T cells (dated by TCRdb to between 2019 and 2020). With regard to the full study: The effect of the anti-CD2 antibody siplizumab on alloreactive T-cell subsets was examined in allogeneic mixed lymphocyte reactions constructed from human PBMCs. Findings and caveats that apply to the study as a whole: Because sequences at frequencies below about 10^-5 were poorly captured, only a minor fraction of alloreactive clones could be mapped back to unstimulated subsets. About 75-97% of proliferating CD4+ or CD8+ clones could not be given a naive or memory phenotype. The cumulative frequency of alloreactive sequences traceable to unstimulated CD4+ memory T cells was significantly reduced by siplizumab. Unstimulated naive T cells appeared more diverse than memory T cells, and naive cells seemed to contribute substantially to the alloresponse. Among mappable alloreactive CD4+ clones, an average Treg-derived fraction of about 69% was observed with siplizumab, compared with approximately 30% in control reactions. No functional confirmation was obtained for the suppressive function of proliferating Tregs from siplizumab cultures.

TCRbeta CDR3 sequencing was performed on sorted unstimulated T cells and on proliferating T cells recovered from mixed lymphocyte reactions. Fresh whole blood from roughly ten HLA-typed healthy donors was used to isolate PBMCs. The germline V gene (reference sequence) yields SEHNR for CDR1 and FQNEAQ for CDR2. Unmatched junction bases come to 7, with V trimmed by 5 bases and J by 1 base. The CDR3 measures 16 amino acids from cysteine to phenylalanine. Only the CDR3 DNA is retained, 48 bases long and in frame from the first base. Library creation used the immunoSEQ multiplex PCR assay. Each sample had around 92,000 TCR templates assayed by the deep sequencing platform. Genomic DNA extracted from sorted T cells was used for TCRbeta CDR3 sequencing. The authors processed their data as follows. The R programming language was used for clonal analysis of TCRbeta CDR3 data. Comparing unstimulated samples against CFSE-low samples taken after the reaction was how alloreactive CD4+ and CD8+ clones were defined. Regulatory or non-regulatory origin was assigned to alloreactive CD4+ clones by matching of sequences to sorted unstimulated Treg and non-Treg repertoires. TCRdb limited this immuneACCESS table to in-frame rearrangements with V and J called. A share of clones is missing; checked studies link under half to unresolved V genes, and the rest is unexplained. V and J calls plus clone size are reproduced from that table; the DNA served to infer D and trimming. The sample table contains approximately 70,000 clones; only one count was recorded for about 89% of them. The ten largest account for about 27% of the sample.

Concerning this clone: Its antigen specificity is not known. No much larger clone exists at a distance of one base, and base qualities are not known.

The sequence came from a human donor in good health. The chain employs TRBV7-9 and TRBJ2-7; 11 nucleotides in the junction match TRBD2. Input material: CD8+ T cells sorted from blood. The encoded CDR3 is CASSIVRTSGSYEQYF. DNA sequence: TGTGCCAGCAGCATAGTCCGGACTAGCGGGTCCTACGAGCAGTACTTC. This CDR3, with the reference TRBV7-9 and TRBJ2-7 proteins standing in past its ends, gives the full variable domain DTGVSQNPRHKITKRGQNVTFRCDPISEHNRLYWYRQTLGQGPEFLTYFQNEAQLEKSRLLSDRFSAERPKGSFSTLEIQRTEQGDSAMYLCASSIVRTSGSYEQYFGPGTRLTVT.